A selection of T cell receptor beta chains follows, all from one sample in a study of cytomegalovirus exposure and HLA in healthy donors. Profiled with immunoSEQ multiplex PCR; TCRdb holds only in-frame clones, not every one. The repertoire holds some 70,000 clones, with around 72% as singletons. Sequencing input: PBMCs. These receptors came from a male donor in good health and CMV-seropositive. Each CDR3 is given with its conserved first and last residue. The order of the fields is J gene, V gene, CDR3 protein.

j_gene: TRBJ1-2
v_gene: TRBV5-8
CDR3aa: CASSLGGFYVYTF

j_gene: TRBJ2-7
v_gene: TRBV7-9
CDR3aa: CSSSLTTYEQYF

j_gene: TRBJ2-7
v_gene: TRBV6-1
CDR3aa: CASKYYDRANYEQYF

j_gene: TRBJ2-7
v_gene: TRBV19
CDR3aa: CASSTYRGNYEQYF

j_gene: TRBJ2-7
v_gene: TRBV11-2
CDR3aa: CASSTGTAGLAGTYEQYF

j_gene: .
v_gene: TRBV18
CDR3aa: CASSTTSGRSLESYEQYF

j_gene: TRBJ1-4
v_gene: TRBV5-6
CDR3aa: CASSFLTGVSATNEKLFF

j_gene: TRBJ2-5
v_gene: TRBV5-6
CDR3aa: CASSLQILAGGRGETQYF

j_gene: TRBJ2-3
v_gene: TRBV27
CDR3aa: CASSLSVTDTQYF

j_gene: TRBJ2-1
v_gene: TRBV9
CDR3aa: CASSVASGSRNEQFF

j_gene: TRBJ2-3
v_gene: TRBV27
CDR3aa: CASSFLSSTDTQYF

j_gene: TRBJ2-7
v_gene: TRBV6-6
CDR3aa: CASSYSIRGPTYEQYF

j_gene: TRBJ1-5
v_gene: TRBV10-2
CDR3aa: CASSESRNQPQHF

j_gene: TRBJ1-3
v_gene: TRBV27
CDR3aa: CASSRTGGRRNTIYF

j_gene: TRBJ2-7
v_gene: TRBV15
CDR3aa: CATNGRTSPYEQYF

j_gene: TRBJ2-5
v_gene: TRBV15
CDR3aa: CATSRELAGGQETQYF

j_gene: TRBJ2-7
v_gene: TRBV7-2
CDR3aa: CASSLGGPIVYEQYF

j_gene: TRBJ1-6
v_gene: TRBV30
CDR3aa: CAWSFQFPYNSPLHF

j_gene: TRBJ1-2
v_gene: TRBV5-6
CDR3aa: CANLRVHWYGYTF

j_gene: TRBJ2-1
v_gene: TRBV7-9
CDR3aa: CASSLGFDRLYNEQFF

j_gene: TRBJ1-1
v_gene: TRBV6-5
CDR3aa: CASSFSSNTEAFF

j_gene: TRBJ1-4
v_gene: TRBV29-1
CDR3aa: CSVEEQGKGEKLFF

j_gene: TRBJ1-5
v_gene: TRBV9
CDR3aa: CASSVRGNQPQHF

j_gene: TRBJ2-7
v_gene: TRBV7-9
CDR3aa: CASSPVTSGTGDEQYF

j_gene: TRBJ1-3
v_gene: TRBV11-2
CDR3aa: CASSLGASGSGNTIYF

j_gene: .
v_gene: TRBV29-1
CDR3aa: CSVVVTSGLPYEQYF

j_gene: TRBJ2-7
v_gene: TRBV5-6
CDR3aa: CASSLVGRGRTGREQYF